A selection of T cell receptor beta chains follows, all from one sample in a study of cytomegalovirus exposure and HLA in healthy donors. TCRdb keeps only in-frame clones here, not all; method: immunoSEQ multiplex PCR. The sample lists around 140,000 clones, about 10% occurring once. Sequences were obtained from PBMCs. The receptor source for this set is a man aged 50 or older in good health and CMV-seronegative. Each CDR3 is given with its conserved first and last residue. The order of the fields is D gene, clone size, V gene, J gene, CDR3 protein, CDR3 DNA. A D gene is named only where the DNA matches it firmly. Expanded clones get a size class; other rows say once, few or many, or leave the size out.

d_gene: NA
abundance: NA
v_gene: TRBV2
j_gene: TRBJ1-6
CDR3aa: CASSDHGDSALHF
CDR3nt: TGTGCCAGCAGTGACCACGGGGATTCGGCCCTCCACTTT

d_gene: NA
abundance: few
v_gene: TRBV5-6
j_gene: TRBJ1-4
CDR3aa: CASSSSATNEKLFF
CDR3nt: TGTGCCAGCAGCTCCTCTGCAACTAATGAAAAACTGTTTTTT

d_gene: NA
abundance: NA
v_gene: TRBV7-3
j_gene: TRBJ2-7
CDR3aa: CASSLGLSYEQYF
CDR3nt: TGTGCCAGCAGCCTCGGACTCTCCTACGAGCAGTACTTC

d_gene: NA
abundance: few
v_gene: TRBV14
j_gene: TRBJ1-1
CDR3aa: CASSRTENTEAFF
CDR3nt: TGTGCCAGCAGCCGGACAGAGAACACTGAAGCTTTCTTT

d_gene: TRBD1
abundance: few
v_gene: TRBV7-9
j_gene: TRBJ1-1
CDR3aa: CASGQGTEAFF
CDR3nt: TGTGCCAGCGGACAGGGCACTGAAGCTTTCTTT

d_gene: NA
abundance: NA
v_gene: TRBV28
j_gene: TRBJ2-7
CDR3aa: CASSFRQDSSYEQYF
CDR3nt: TGTGCCAGCAGTTTTCGACAAGACAGCTCCTACGAGCAGTACTTC

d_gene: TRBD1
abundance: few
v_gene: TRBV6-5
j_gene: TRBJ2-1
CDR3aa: CASSYNTGTGISEQFF
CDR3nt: TGTGCCAGCAGTTATAATACCGGGACAGGGATTAGTGAGCAGTTCTTC

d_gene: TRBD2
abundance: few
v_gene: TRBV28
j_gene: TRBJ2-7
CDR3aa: CASGGRAPYEQYF
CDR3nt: TGTGCCAGCGGAGGGAGGGCCCCCTACGAGCAGTACTTC

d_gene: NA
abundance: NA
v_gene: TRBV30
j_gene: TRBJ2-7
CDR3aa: CAGSFPYEQYF
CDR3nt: TGTGCGGGCAGCTTCCCCTACGAGCAGTACTTC

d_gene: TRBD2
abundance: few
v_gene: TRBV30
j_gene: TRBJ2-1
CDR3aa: CAGGLAGWEQFF
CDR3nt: TGTGCCGGGGGCCTAGCGGGCTGGGAGCAGTTCTTC

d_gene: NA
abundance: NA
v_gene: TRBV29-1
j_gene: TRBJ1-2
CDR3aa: CSVEDFSGNTYGYTF
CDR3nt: TGCAGCGTTGAAGACTTCTCCGGGAATACCTATGGCTACACCTTC

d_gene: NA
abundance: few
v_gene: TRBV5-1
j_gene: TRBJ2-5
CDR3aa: CASSFEGRRETQYF
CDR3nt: TGCGCCAGCAGCTTTGAAGGCAGGCGAGAGACCCAGTACTTC

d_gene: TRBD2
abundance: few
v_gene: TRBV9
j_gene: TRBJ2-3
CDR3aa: CASSLSSGSTDTQYF
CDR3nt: TGTGCCAGCAGCCTCTCTAGCGGAAGCACAGATACGCAGTATTTT

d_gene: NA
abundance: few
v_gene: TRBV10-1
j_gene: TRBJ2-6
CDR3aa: CASSESGQGTSGANVLTF
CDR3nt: TGCGCCAGCAGTGAGTCGGGGCAGGGTACCTCTGGGGCCAACGTCCTGACTTTC

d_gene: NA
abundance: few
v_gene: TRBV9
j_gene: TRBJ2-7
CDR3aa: CASSLGLEIYEQYF
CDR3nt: TGTGCCAGCAGCTTAGGACTGGAAATTTACGAGCAGTACTTC

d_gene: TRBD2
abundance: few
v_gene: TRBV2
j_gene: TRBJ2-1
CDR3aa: CASSPTSGGANEQFF
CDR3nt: TGTGCCAGCAGTCCGACTAGCGGGGGGGCGAATGAGCAGTTCTTC

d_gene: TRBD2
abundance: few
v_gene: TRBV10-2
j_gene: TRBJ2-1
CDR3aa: CASSPTSGPNNEQFF
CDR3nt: TGCGCCAGCAGTCCAACTAGCGGGCCTAACAATGAGCAGTTCTTC

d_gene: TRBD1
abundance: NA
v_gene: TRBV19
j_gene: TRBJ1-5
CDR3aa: CASRDDRGLQPQHF
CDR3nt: TGTGCCAGTAGGGACGACAGGGGGCTACAGCCCCAGCATTTT

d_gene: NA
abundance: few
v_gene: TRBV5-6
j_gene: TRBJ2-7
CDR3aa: CASSPVESSYEQYF
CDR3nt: TGTGCCAGCAGCCCGGTCGAGAGCTCCTACGAGCAGTACTTC

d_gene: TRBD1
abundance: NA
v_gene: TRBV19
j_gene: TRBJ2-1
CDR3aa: CATRSGQWNNEQFF
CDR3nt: TGTGCCACCCGATCGGGACAGTGGAACAATGAGCAGTTCTTC

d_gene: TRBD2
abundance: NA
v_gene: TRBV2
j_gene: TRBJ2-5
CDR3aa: CASRKLAGVQETQYF
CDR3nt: TGTGCCAGCAGAAAACTAGCGGGAGTCCAAGAGACCCAGTACTTC

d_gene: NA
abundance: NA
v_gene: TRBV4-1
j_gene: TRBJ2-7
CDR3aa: CASSQVWGKAGEQYF
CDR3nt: TGCGCCAGCAGCCAAGTCTGGGGCAAGGCCGGAGAGCAGTACTTC

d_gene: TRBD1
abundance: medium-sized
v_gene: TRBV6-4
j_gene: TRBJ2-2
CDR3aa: CASSPGTEGTGELFF
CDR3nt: TGTGCCAGCAGCCCCGGGACAGAAGGCACCGGGGAGCTGTTTTTT

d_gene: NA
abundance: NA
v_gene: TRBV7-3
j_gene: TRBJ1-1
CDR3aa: CASSLIQANTEAFF
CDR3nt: TGTGCCAGCAGCTTAATACAGGCGAACACTGAAGCTTTCTTT

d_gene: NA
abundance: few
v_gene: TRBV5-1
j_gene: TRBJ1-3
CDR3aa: CASSIDTDSGNTIYF
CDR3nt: TGCGCCAGCAGCATAGACACGGACTCTGGAAACACCATATATTTT

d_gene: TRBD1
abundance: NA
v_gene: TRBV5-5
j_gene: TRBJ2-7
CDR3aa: CASSLALQGVGEQYF
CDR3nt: TGTGCCAGCAGCTTGGCCCTCCAGGGGGTCGGCGAGCAGTACTTC

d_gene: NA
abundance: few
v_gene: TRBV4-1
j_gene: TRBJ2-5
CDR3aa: CASRVAGQSVQAVQETQYF
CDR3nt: TGCGCCAGCAGGGTAGCGGGACAGTCCGTTCAGGCTGTACAAGAGACCCAGTACTTC

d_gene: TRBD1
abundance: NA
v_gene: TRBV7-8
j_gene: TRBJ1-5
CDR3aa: CASTRDRGRFQPQHF
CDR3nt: TGTGCCAGCACCCGGGACAGGGGGCGGTTTCAGCCCCAGCATTTT

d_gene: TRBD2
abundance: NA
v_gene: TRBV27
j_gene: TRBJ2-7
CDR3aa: CASSPWGTSSYEQYF
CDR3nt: TGTGCCAGCAGTCCGTGGGGGACTAGCTCCTACGAGCAGTACTTC

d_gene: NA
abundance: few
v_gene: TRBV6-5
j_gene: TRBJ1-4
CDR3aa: CASSLEGRGREKLFF
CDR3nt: TGTGCCAGCAGCCTCGAGGGCAGGGGCAGGGAAAAACTGTTTTTT

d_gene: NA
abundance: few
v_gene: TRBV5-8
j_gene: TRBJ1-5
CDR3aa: CASSLSGASNQPQHF
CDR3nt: TGTGCCAGCAGCTTATCTGGGGCTAGCAATCAGCCCCAGCATTTT

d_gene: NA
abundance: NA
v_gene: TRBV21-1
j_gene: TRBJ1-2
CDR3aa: CASSKPGQRLRGYTF
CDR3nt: TGTGCCAGCAGCAAACCTGGACAGCGTCTACGGGGCTACACCTTC

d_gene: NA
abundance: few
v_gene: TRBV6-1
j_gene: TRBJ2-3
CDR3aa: CANSEQRGGYRKDTQYF
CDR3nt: TGTGCCAACAGTGAACAGAGGGGGGGTTACCGCAAAGATACGCAGTATTTT

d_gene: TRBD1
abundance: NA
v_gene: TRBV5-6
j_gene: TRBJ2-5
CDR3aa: CASSIRTGGGETQYF
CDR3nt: TGTGCCAGCAGCATCAGGACAGGGGGCGGCGAGACCCAGTACTTC

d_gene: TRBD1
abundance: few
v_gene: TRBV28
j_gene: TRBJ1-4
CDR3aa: CASSSTGTGNEKLFF
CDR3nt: TGTGCCAGCAGCTCCACCGGGACAGGGAATGAAAAACTGTTTTTT

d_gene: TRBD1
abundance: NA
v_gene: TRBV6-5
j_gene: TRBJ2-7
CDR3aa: CASSYAGTGPYEQYF
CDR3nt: TGTGCCAGCAGTTACGCGGGGACAGGGCCCTACGAGCAGTACTTC

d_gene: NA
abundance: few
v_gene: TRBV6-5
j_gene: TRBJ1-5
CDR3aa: CASSYNGGGGQPQHF
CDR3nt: TGTGCCAGCAGTTACAACGGGGGAGGAGGTCAGCCCCAGCATTTT

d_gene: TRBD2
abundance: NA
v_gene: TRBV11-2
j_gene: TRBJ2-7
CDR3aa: CASSPAGGRKSEQYF
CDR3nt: TGTGCCAGCAGCCCAGCTGGCGGGAGAAAAAGCGAGCAGTACTTC

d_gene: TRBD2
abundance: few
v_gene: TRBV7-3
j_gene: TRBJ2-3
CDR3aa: CASSPSGGAGTDTQYF
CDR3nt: TGTGCCAGCAGCCCTAGCGGGGGGGCCGGAACAGATACGCAGTATTTT

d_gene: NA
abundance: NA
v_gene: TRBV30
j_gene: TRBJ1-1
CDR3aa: CAWSKGGTEAFF
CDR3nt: TGTGCCTGGAGTAAAGGGGGCACTGAAGCTTTCTTT

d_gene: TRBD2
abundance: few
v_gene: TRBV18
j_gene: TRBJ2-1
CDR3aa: CASSPGLAGGDEQFF
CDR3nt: TGTGCCAGCTCACCAGGACTAGCGGGGGGTGATGAGCAGTTCTTC

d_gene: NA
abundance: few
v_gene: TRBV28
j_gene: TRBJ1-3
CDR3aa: CASSLRSSPSGNTIYF
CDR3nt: TGTGCCAGCAGTTTACGGAGTAGCCCCTCTGGAAACACCATATATTTT

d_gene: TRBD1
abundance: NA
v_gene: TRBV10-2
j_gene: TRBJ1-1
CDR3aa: CASRWDRENTEAFF
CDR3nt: TGCGCCAGCAGATGGGACAGGGAGAACACTGAAGCTTTCTTT

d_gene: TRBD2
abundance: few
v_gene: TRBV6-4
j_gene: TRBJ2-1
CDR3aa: CASSASSGTSSEQFF
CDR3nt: TGTGCCAGCAGTGCTAGTAGCGGGACTTCAAGTGAGCAGTTCTTC

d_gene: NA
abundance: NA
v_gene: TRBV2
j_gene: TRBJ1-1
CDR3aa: CASSEFVGRGTEAFF
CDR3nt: TGTGCCAGCAGTGAATTTGTCGGCAGGGGAACTGAAGCTTTCTTT

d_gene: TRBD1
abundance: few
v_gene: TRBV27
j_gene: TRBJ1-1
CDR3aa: CASRPTGQVNTEAFF
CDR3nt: TGTGCCAGCAGACCCACGGGACAGGTCAACACTGAAGCTTTCTTT

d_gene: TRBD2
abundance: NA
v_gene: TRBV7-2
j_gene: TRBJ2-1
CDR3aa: CASSSKSGSSYNEQFF
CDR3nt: TGTGCCAGCAGCTCCAAAAGCGGGAGCTCCTACAATGAGCAGTTCTTC

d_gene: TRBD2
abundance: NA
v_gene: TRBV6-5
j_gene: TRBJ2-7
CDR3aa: CASSRGLANPQYF
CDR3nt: TGTGCCAGCAGTAGGGGACTAGCGAACCCGCAGTACTTC

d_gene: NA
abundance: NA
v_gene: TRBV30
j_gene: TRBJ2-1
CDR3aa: CAWKGTTQGHEQFF
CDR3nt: TGTGCCTGGAAGGGGACTACCCAGGGGCATGAGCAGTTCTTC

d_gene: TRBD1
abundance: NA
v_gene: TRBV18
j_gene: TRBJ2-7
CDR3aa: CASSPLRDRGHEQYF
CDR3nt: TGTGCCAGCTCACCACTCCGGGACAGGGGCCACGAGCAGTACTTC